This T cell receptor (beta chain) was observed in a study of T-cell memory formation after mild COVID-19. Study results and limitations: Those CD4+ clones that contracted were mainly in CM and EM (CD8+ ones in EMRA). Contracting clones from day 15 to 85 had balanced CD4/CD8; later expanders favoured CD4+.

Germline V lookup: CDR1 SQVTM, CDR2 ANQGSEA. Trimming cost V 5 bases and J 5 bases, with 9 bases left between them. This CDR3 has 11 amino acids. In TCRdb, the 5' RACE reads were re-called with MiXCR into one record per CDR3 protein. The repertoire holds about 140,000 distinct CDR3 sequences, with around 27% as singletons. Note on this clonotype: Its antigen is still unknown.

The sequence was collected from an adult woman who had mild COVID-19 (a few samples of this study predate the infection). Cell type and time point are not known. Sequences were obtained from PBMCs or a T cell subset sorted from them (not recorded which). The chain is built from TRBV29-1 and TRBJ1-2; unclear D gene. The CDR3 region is CSVKFTYGYTF. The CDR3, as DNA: TGCAGCGTTAAGTTCACTTATGGCTACACCTTC.